A single sample gave rise to the 20 T cell receptor beta chains below, sequenced in a study of T cells in Graves' hyperthyroidism and ophthalmopathy. Researchers took RNA transcripts and amplified the TCR beta CDR3 regions from them. First-round RT-PCR of the TCR CDR3 relied on the HTBI primer set. TCRdb re-derived calls from the multiplex PCR reads in MiXCR, one entry per CDR3 protein. The top ten clones hold around 7.7% of a sample with 550,000 to 800,000 distinct CDR3 sequences, 16% of them seen once. Input material: blood. These TCRs come from a man between 18 and 29 years old with Graves' hyperthyroidism.

This clonotype was recorded at least ten times. The CDR3 loop is CASSPRGGGLEAFF. The CDR3 region has the DNA TGTGCCAGCAGCCCCCGCGGAGGAGGGCTTGAAGCTTTCTTT. V is TRBV11-3 and J is TRBJ1-1; D unclear. The CDR3 runs to 14 residues. The germline V gene encodes CDR1 SGHNT and CDR2 YENEEA. The germline V and J ends were trimmed by 5 bases and 7 bases, with 17 bases remaining between them.

This clonotype was recorded at least ten times. The genes are TRBV3-1 and TRBJ2-3, with D maybe TRBD2 (6 bases). The CDR3 has 17 amino acids. The V end lost 0 bases, the J end lost 3 bases, and 16 bases lay between the germline ends. Germline V gives CDR1 LGHDT, CDR2 YNNKEL (reference sequence). The CDR3 sequence: CASSQELASGRTDTQYF. The CDR3 coding sequence is TGTGCCAGCAGCCAAGAGCTAGCGAGTGGTAGAACAGATACGCAGTATTTT.

The rearrangement joins TRBV7-9 to TRBJ1-1; D call uncertain. Germline V gene sequence: CDR1 SEHNR, CDR2 FQNEAQ (reference sequence). The CDR3 is made up of 14 amino acids. V was cut by 3 bases and J by 0 bases, with 8 bases left in between. The CDR3 is CASSLKRMNTEAFF. In DNA form, the CDR3 reads TGTGCCAGCAGCTTGAAGAGAATGAACACTGAAGCTTTCTTT.

The CDR3 loop is CSARPLDREGEKLFF. The CDR3 coding sequence is TGCAGTGCTAGGCCCCTGGACAGGGAAGGAGAAAAACTGTTTTTT. V and J are TRBV20-1 and TRBJ1-4; TRBD1 agrees at 8 bases. V was pared by 3 bases and J by 8 bases, with 11 bases of the junction left unmatched. Germline V lookup: CDR1 DFQATT, CDR2 SNEGSKA (reference sequence). The CDR3 sequence is 15 residues long.

The sample holds many counts of this clonotype. The V and J genes are TRBV6-2 or TRBV6-3 and TRBJ2-5; D gene uncertain. V lost 7 bases, J lost 5 bases, and 8 bases lay in between. From germline, CDR1 is MNHEY and CDR2 SVGEGT. CDR3 length: 11 amino acids. The CDR3 reads CASTLGETQYF. CDR3 DNA: TGTGCCAGCACCCTTGGCGAGACCCAGTACTTC.

In its sample, this clonotype was seen a few times. The chain recombines TRBV7-6 with TRBJ1-1; D not certain. Germline CDR1 SGHVS, CDR2 FNYEAQ. The CDR3 extends over 15 amino acids. Trimming removed 0 bases from V and 1 base from J, with 9 bases in between. CDR3 amino acids: CASSLADPPNTEAFF. The CDR3, as DNA: TGTGCCAGCAGCTTAGCGGACCCCCCGAACACTGAAGCTTTCTTT.

This clonotype has ten or more counts. The genes are TRBV27 and TRBJ2-3, with D unresolved. V was trimmed by 4 bases and J by 0 bases, leaving 11 bases between them. CDR1 is MNHEY and CDR2 is SMNVEV in the germline V gene (reference sequence). The CDR3 covers 15 residues. CDR3 sequence (DNA): TGTGCCAGCAGTTCCCATATACCCAGCACAGATACGCAGTATTTT. Amino acid sequence: CASSSHIPSTDTQYF.

Many counts were recorded for this clonotype. The chain employs TRBV30 and TRBJ2-2; possibly TRBD2 for D (5 bases). The CDR3 is made up of 14 amino acids. Trimming cost V 4 bases and J 1 base, with 10 bases left between them. Germline CDR1 reads GTSNPN; CDR2 reads SVGIG (reference sequence). The CDR3 nucleotides are TGTGCCTGGACATTGGGAGAGAACACCGGGGAGCTGTTTTTT. Amino acid sequence: CAWTLGENTGELFF.

This clonotype occurred many times. J is TRBJ1-1 and V is TRBV12-3 or TRBV12-4, with a tentative D call TRBD1 (6 bases). V dropped 5 bases and J dropped 2 bases, with 15 bases sitting between them. The CDR3 consists of 15 residues. For the CDR3, the DNA is TGTGCCAGCAGTAGAGCCGGGGGCCAAAACACTGAAGCTTTCTTT. It specifies CASSRAGGQNTEAFF.

The sample holds a few counts of this clonotype. The chain employs TRBV5-1 and TRBJ2-1; the D is unclear. The CDR3 spans 15 residues. Deletions cut 7 bases from V and 0 bases from J, with 14 bases between. Germline CDR1 reads SGHRS; CDR2 reads YFSETQ. Here the CDR3 reads CASRSTGNSYNEQFF. CDR3 nucleotides: TGCGCCAGCCGCTCTACCGGAAACTCCTACAATGAGCAGTTCTTC. Together with reference TRBV5-1 and TRBJ2-1, the CDR3 gives the full variable domain: KAGVTQTPRYLIKTRGQQVTLSCSPISGHRSVSWYQQTPGQGLQFLFEYFSETQRNKGNFPGRFSGRQFSNSRSEMNVSTLELGDSALYLCASRSTGNSYNEQFFGPGTRLTVL.

This clonotype appeared many times. The V gene is TRBV2, the J gene TRBJ1-5, with a possible D match to TRBD1 (5 bases). The V gene's germline CDR1 is SNHLY and CDR2 FYNNEI. V was clipped by 6 bases and J by 2 bases, with 14 bases between them. CDR3 length: 15 residues. As DNA, the CDR3 is TGTGCCAGCAGCCCCGCGCTAGGGGGCAATCAGCCCCAGCATTTT. Translated: CASSPALGGNQPQHF.

This clonotype was picked up many times. The J gene is TRBJ2-7, the V gene TRBV5-1; possibly TRBD2 for D (8 bases). Germline CDR1 and CDR2: SGHRS and YFSETQ. Trimming removed 3 bases from V and 0 bases from J, with 25 bases in between. The CDR3 loop spans 19 amino acids. In DNA, the CDR3 is TGCGCCAGCAGCTGGAGTACAGGGGTTGCGGGAGGCGCCTCCTACGAGCAGTACTTC. It codes for CASSWSTGVAGGASYEQYF.

Concerning this clonotype itself: A read error is likely, as this CDR3 ends without the conserved phenylalanine or tryptophan. J is TRBJ2-2 and V is TRBV7-7; 7 bases agree with TRBD2. Germline V lookup: CDR1 SSHAT, CDR2 FNYEAQ (reference sequence). The CDR3 totals 17 residues. The CDR3 loop is CASSLNEAREGTGELFL. CDR3 nucleotides: TGTGCTAGCAGCTTAAATGAGGCCAGGGAGGGCACCGGGGAGCTGTTTCTT.

This sequence joins TRBV7-2 and TRBJ1-1, with 12 positions matching TRBD1. Germline CDR1 is SGHTA and CDR2 is FQGNSA. There are 15 residues in the CDR3. V lost 1 base and J lost 6; bases outside the gene matches: 3. The CDR3 is CASSLVGTGGSEAFF. The CDR3 bases are TGTGCCAGCAGCTTAGTAGGGACAGGGGGCTCTGAAGCTTTCTTT. Using reference TRBV7-2 and TRBJ1-1 for the parts outside the CDR3, the full variable domain is GAGVSQSPSNKVTEKGKDVELRCDPISGHTALYWYRQSLGQGLEFLIYFQGNSAPDKSGLPSDRFSAERTGGSVSTLTIQRTQQEDSAVYLCASSLVGTGGSEAFFGQGTRLTVV.

This clonotype was seen ten or more times. V gene TRBV11-3 combines with J gene TRBJ2-1; 11 nucleotides match TRBD2. With V trimmed by 0 bases and J by 5 bases, 3 bases remained unmatched. Germline CDR1 SGHNT, CDR2 YENEEA. CDR3 size: 16 residues. In nucleotides, the CDR3 is TGTGCCAGCAGCTTAGATGGACTAGCGGGTGACAATGAGCAGTTCTTC. It yields the protein CASSLDGLAGDNEQFF.

This CDR3 reads CASSSEGGLNSPLHF. The CDR3 DNA reads TGCGCCAGCAGCAGCGAGGGAGGCCTTAATTCACCCCTCCACTTT. The chain links TRBV5-1 to TRBJ1-6; D is unresolved. The CDR3 consists of 15 residues. Trimming pared 4 bases from V and 6 bases from J, leaving 14 bases between. CDR1 and CDR2 from the germline V gene are SGHRS and YFSETQ. Using reference TRBV5-1 and TRBJ1-6 for the parts outside the CDR3, the full variable domain is KAGVTQTPRYLIKTRGQQVTLSCSPISGHRSVSWYQQTPGQGLQFLFEYFSETQRNKGNFPGRFSGRQFSNSRSEMNVSTLELGDSALYLCASSSEGGLNSPLHFGNGTRLTVT.

This chain connects TRBV10-3 to TRBJ2-1; 9 bases are shared with TRBD1. CDR1 and CDR2 (germline): ENHRY, SYGVKD. J was trimmed by 2 bases and V by 4 bases; bases with no gene match: 0. The CDR3 is 14 residues long. This CDR3 reads CAISGQGAYNEQFF. Written as DNA, the CDR3 is TGTGCCATCAGTGGACAGGGGGCCTACAATGAGCAGTTCTTC.

This clonotype was seen at least ten times. The V call is TRBV7-3, the J call TRBJ2-1; TRBD2 is a possible D gene (6 bases). Germline values: CDR1 SGHTA, CDR2 FQGTGA. The length of the CDR3 is 14 residues. Trimming removed 5 bases from V and 3 bases from J, with 11 bases in between. CDR3 region: CASSVKGGYNEQFF. The CDR3 DNA is TGTGCCAGCAGCGTTAAGGGAGGCTACAATGAGCAGTTCTTC.

This clonotype was observed a few times. The gene calls are TRBV3-1 and TRBJ2-1, with 7 bases matching TRBD1. Germline trimming cut 0 bases from V and 6 bases from J; bases unmatched to any gene: 5. Germline V gives CDR1 LGHDT, CDR2 YNNKEL (reference sequence). The CDR3 consists of 15 residues. Here the CDR3 reads CASSQEGGSGNEQFF. The CDR3 nucleotides are TGTGCCAGCAGCCAAGAAGGGGGCTCCGGCAATGAGCAGTTCTTC.

In nucleotides, the CDR3 is TGTGCCATCAGTGGGAACGGGTTCGATAATGAAAAACTGTTTTTT. It yields the protein CAISGNGFDNEKLFF. The chain carries TRBV10-3 and TRBJ1-4; D remains unclear. This CDR3 is built from 15 residues. V lost 4 bases and J 4 bases, leaving 13 bases between the germline ends. The germline CDR1 and CDR2 sequences are ENHRY and SYGVKD.